This T cell receptor beta chain stems from a study of blood T cell repertoires in COVID-19. V shed 1 base and J 5 bases; nucleotides not matched to a gene: 14. The CDR3 loop spans 17 amino acids. Per germline, CDR1 LNHDA and CDR2 SQIVND (reference sequence). Source study methods: Quantification of nucleated cells was approximated via reference gene primer amplification. The data were produced by immunoSEQ multiplex PCR, yet TCRdb's version contains in-frame clones alone and is incomplete. V and J calls and clone size are those listed in that table; D and trimming were worked out from the DNA. The data hold some 190,000 clones, with 88% observed a single time.

J is TRBJ2-7 and V is TRBV19; TRBD1 agrees at 7 bases. The TCR was taken from a human donor in a cohort sampled during active COVID-19. Input material: peripheral blood. This CDR3 reads CASSIGSPRQGGDEQYF. CDR3 coding DNA: TGTGCCAGTAGTATAGGTTCCCCTCGACAGGGCGGCGACGAGCAGTACTTC.